Listed below are T cell receptor beta chains from one sample, sequenced in a study of vaccination and CD4 T cells after COVID-19. TCRdb reanalysed the PCR reads using MiXCR and keeps one entry per CDR3 protein. This sample has around 11,000 distinct CDR3 sequences, with 41% found just once. No antigen has been assigned to these receptors. The sample in question was CD4+ T cells from blood, cultured in vitro, obtained after SARS-CoV-2 vaccination. These receptors originate from a human donor who had recovered from COVID-19. Both conserved end residues are part of each CDR3. Each record gives: D gene, clone size, V gene, J gene, CDR3 DNA, CDR3 protein. D genes are given only for firm matches. Clone size appears in some rows only: once, few, many, or a class for an expanded clone.

D: TRBD2
size: .
V: TRBV7-6
J: TRBJ2-7
DNA: TGTGCCAGCAGCCCCGGACTAGCGGGCTTAAGGTACGAGCAGTACTTC
CDR3: CASSPGLAGLRYEQYF

D: .
size: .
V: TRBV18
J: TRBJ1-1
DNA: TGTGCCAGCTCACCAGAGGGGAGCGGCACTGAAGCTTTCTTT
CDR3: CASSPEGSGTEAFF

D: .
size: medium-sized
V: TRBV6-5
J: TRBJ1-1
DNA: TGTGCCAGCAGTTTAATCCCCAGGCCGATGAACACTGAAGCTTTCTTT
CDR3: CASSLIPRPMNTEAFF

D: TRBD2
size: few
V: TRBV9
J: TRBJ2-3
DNA: TGTGCCAGCAGCGTAGAGAGTGGCGGGAGGGTTGGAGATACGCAGTATTTT
CDR3: CASSVESGGRVGDTQYF

D: .
size: .
V: TRBV7-9
J: TRBJ2-3
DNA: TGTGCCAGCAGCTTAGCACGCGGGAATCCCACAGATACGCAGTATTTT
CDR3: CASSLARGNPTDTQYF

D: .
size: few
V: TRBV27
J: TRBJ1-2
DNA: TGTGCCAGCAGCGACCCTCCTCGCACAGGGTCCCAATATGGCTACACCTTC
CDR3: CASSDPPRTGSQYGYTF

D: .
size: .
V: TRBV20-1
J: TRBJ1-2
DNA: TGCAGTGCTCACATGTCCGGGGGAGGGGGGGTCTATGGCTACACCTTC
CDR3: CSAHMSGGGGVYGYTF

D: TRBD2
size: once
V: TRBV6-1
J: TRBJ2-2
DNA: TGTGCCAGCAGCCCGAGCGGGAGAGTCGGGGAGCTGTTTTTT
CDR3: CASSPSGRVGELFF

D: .
size: .
V: TRBV27
J: TRBJ1-2
DNA: TGTGCCAGCAGTTTATATTCGGAACGACCTAACTATGGCTACACCTTC
CDR3: CASSLYSERPNYGYTF

D: .
size: .
V: TRBV7-2
J: TRBJ1-4
DNA: TGTGCCAGCAGCTTAATGGGCAGGATTGCTAATGAAAAACTGTTTTTT
CDR3: CASSLMGRIANEKLFF

D: .
size: .
V: TRBV20-1
J: TRBJ2-7
DNA: TGCAGTGCCCTGAGTTACGGACAGAGCTACGAGCAGTACTTC
CDR3: CSALSYGQSYEQYF

D: .
size: .
V: TRBV20-1
J: TRBJ2-1
DNA: TGCAGTGCTGGAAGGAATGAGCAGTTCTTC
CDR3: CSAGRNEQFF

D: .
size: .
V: TRBV6-5
J: TRBJ2-2
DNA: TGTGCCAGCAGTTGGGAACAGGGCTCCGGGGAGCTGTTTTTT
CDR3: CASSWEQGSGELFF

D: TRBD1
size: .
V: TRBV7-3
J: TRBJ1-1
DNA: TGTGCCAGCAGCTCCCAACCGACAGGGGCAGGCACTGAAGCTTTCTTT
CDR3: CASSSQPTGAGTEAFF

D: .
size: medium-sized
V: TRBV20-1
J: TRBJ2-3
DNA: TGCAGTGCTAGAATTCAGGGGAGGGTCACAGATACGCAGTATTTT
CDR3: CSARIQGRVTDTQYF

D: .
size: .
V: TRBV5-6
J: TRBJ1-5
DNA: TGTGCCAGCAGCATACAGGGTTTGAATCAGCCCCAGCATTTT
CDR3: CASSIQGLNQPQHF

D: .
size: once
V: TRBV28
J: TRBJ1-2
DNA: TGTGCCAGCAGTTCCAGCCCGGGGTACTATGGCTACACCTTC
CDR3: CASSSSPGYYGYTF

D: TRBD1
size: .
V: TRBV19
J: TRBJ1-1
DNA: TGTGCCAGCGGGACAGGGGGTAACACTGAAGCTTTCTTT
CDR3: CASGTGGNTEAFF

D: TRBD2
size: .
V: TRBV6-1
J: TRBJ2-7
DNA: TGTGCCAGCAGAGAAGGAACTAGCGGGAGGTCCGCCGAGCAGTACTTC
CDR3: CASREGTSGRSAEQYF

D: .
size: .
V: TRBV10-1
J: TRBJ2-2
DNA: TGCGCCAGCAGTGCGGACCTAACCGGGGAGCTGTTTTTT
CDR3: CASSADLTGELFF

D: .
size: few
V: TRBV7-2
J: TRBJ1-1
DNA: TGTGCCAGCAGCTTAGTACTTTTCGAGGCTTTCTTT
CDR3: CASSLVLFEAFF

D: .
size: few
V: TRBV20-1
J: TRBJ1-1
DNA: TGCAGCGCGACCCAACTTGAAGCTTTCTTT
CDR3: CSATQLEAFF

D: TRBD1
size: few
V: TRBV20-1
J: TRBJ1-6
DNA: TGCGGCGGACAGGGAGGCATGCCACCCCTCCACTTT
CDR3: CGGQGGMPPLHF

D: .
size: .
V: TRBV7-2
J: TRBJ1-4
DNA: TGTGCCAGCAGCTCCCCTCCCTCAGGAAAACTGTTTTTT
CDR3: CASSSPPSGKLFF

D: TRBD2
size: .
V: TRBV7-8
J: TRBJ2-7
DNA: TGTGCCAGCAGCCGATTTAGTGTGAAAGCGGGAGGCCTCTACGAGCAGTACTTC
CDR3: CASSRFSVKAGGLYEQYF

D: TRBD1
size: .
V: TRBV7-8
J: TRBJ1-6
DNA: TGTGCCAGCAGCTTACGGGACAGGGGTGGCAATTCACCCCTCCACTTT
CDR3: CASSLRDRGGNSPLHF

D: .
size: .
V: TRBV6-1
J: TRBJ1-1
DNA: TGTGCCAGCAGGCCCGCTTCGAACACTGAAGCTTTCTTT
CDR3: CASRPASNTEAFF

D: .
size: .
V: TRBV7-8
J: TRBJ2-1
DNA: TGTGCCAGCAGAGATCTCAGGGGCCTTCCCAATGAGCAGTTCTTC
CDR3: CASRDLRGLPNEQFF

D: .
size: .
V: TRBV12-3/TRBV12-4
J: TRBJ2-7
DNA: TGTGCCAGCAGTTTAGCGGGGGTGAGCTCCTACGAGCAGTACTTC
CDR3: CASSLAGVSSYEQYF

D: TRBD1
size: few
V: TRBV7-2
J: TRBJ2-1
DNA: TGTGCCAGCAGCTTCCGGGACAGGGGTTACGATGAGCAGTTCTTC
CDR3: CASSFRDRGYDEQFF

D: .
size: .
V: TRBV19
J: TRBJ1-1
DNA: TGTGCCAGTAGTATAGGGGTTTTTTACAACACTGAAGCTTTCTTT
CDR3: CASSIGVFYNTEAFF

D: TRBD1
size: .
V: TRBV4-2
J: TRBJ1-1
DNA: TGTGCCAGCAGCCAGGCTCAAGGGACAGTCACTGAAGCTCTCTTT
CDR3: CASSQAQGTVTEALF

D: TRBD1
size: .
V: TRBV2
J: TRBJ2-7
DNA: TGTGCCAGCAGCCGGGACAGGGGTTTGTACGAGCAGTACTTC
CDR3: CASSRDRGLYEQYF

D: TRBD1
size: .
V: TRBV10-3
J: TRBJ1-2
DNA: TGTGCCATCAGTGGGGTACAGGGGGTTGGCTACACCTTC
CDR3: CAISGVQGVGYTF

D: TRBD1
size: .
V: TRBV12-3/TRBV12-4
J: TRBJ2-5
DNA: TGTGCCAGCAGGGGGAAGGGGGCCTCGCAAGAGACCCAGTACTTC
CDR3: CASRGKGASQETQYF

D: .
size: once
V: TRBV18
J: TRBJ2-3
DNA: TGTGCCAGCTCACCGTACACAGATACGCAGTATTTT
CDR3: CASSPYTDTQYF

D: .
size: few
V: TRBV7-2
J: TRBJ2-7
DNA: TGTGCCAGCTCGGCGGTCACGACCTACGAGCAGTACTTC
CDR3: CASSAVTTYEQYF

D: .
size: .
V: TRBV10-2
J: TRBJ1-1
DNA: TGCGCCAGCAGTGAGTGGAGGAGGACTCCGAACACTGAAGCTTTCTTT
CDR3: CASSEWRRTPNTEAFF

D: TRBD1
size: medium-sized
V: TRBV19
J: TRBJ2-5
DNA: TGTGCCAGTTCTTGGACAGGGGCTAGGGAGACCCAGTACTTC
CDR3: CASSWTGARETQYF

D: .
size: few
V: TRBV15
J: TRBJ1-1
DNA: TGTGCCACCAGCAGCCGGACATTCTGGGGAAAGAACACTGAAGCTTTCTTT
CDR3: CATSSRTFWGKNTEAFF

D: .
size: .
V: TRBV12-3/TRBV12-4
J: TRBJ1-5
DNA: TGTGCCATTACGTACAGGGAATCCTCGAGGGGGGGCAATCAGCCCCAGCATTTT
CDR3: CAITYRESSRGGNQPQHF